A single T cell receptor (beta chain) is shown here with its context. Antigen: not known. The data stem from a study of T cell responses to AZD1222 COVID-19 vaccine. Study observations and caveats: When two AZD1222 doses had been given, Spike-specific TCR breadth and depth rose.

Some clones are missing from TCRdb's copy, which holds only in-frame ones; the method was immunoSEQ multiplex PCR. The data hold 150,000 or so clones, with roughly 80% observed a single time. The ends lost 0 bases at V and 4 bases at J; junction bases unmatched: 10. The germline gives CDR1 KGHSH, CDR2 LQKENI. The CDR3 spans 18 residues. This TCR came from an adult in good health. The source material was peripheral blood, sampled on day 0 of MenACWY control vaccination. The chain employs TRBV18 and TRBJ2-5; TRBD2 matches at 11 bases. CDR3 nucleotides: TGTGCCAGCTCACCACCCCAACTGACTAGCGGGGTACGAGAGACCCAGTACTTC. Translation: CASSPPQLTSGVRETQYF.